The clone carrying this TCR beta chain showed up just once. Its specificity is unknown. This record belongs to a study of siplizumab effects on memory and regulatory T cells. Notes on the study in general: Researchers did not confirm the suppressive function of proliferating Tregs from siplizumab cultures. The naive T cell population seemed more diverse than memory cells and seemed a major contributor to the alloresponse. Treg-derived clones made up an average of approximately 70% of mappable alloreactive CD4+ clones with siplizumab and 26.9% in controls. A minor fraction of alloreactive clones, and no more, mapped to unstimulated subsets.

V lost 5 bases and J lost 8; bases outside the gene matches: 4. In germline, CDR1 is SGHNT, CDR2 YENEEA. This CDR3 is 12 amino acids long. The data were produced by immunoSEQ multiplex PCR, yet TCRdb's version contains in-frame clones alone and is incomplete. The repertoire holds some 75,000 clones, with 93% as singletons. The chain couples TRBV11-3 to TRBJ1-1, with 8 bases identical to TRBD1. The sample taken for sequencing was CD8+ T cells sorted from blood. The sequence came from a human donor in good health. CDR3 in amino acids: CASSQGAGEAFF. CDR3 nucleotides: TGTGCCAGCAGCCAGGGGGCGGGGGAAGCTTTCTTT. The full variable domain, its missing parts supplied by reference TRBV11-3 and TRBJ1-1, is EAGVVQSPRYKIIEKKQPVAFWCNPISGHNTLYWYLQNLGQGPELLIRYENEEAVDDSQLPKDRFSAERLKGVDSTLKIQPAELGDSAVYLCASSQGAGEAFFGQGTRLTVV.